Shown below are 21 T cell receptor beta chains from a single sample sequenced in a study of blood T cell repertoires in COVID-19. The data were produced by immunoSEQ multiplex PCR, yet TCRdb's version contains in-frame clones alone and is incomplete. Found here are around 280,000 clones, roughly 89% of them singletons; the top ten hold 5.5% to 7%. The sample consisted of PBMCs or T cells enriched from blood (not recorded which). These receptors came from a woman in her thirties or forties who had recovered from COVID-19.

V usage is TRBV7-8 and J usage is TRBJ2-7, with 7 bases matching TRBD2. The CDR3 length is 15 residues. Germline loops: CDR1 SGHVS, CDR2 FQNEAQ. Trimming at V came to 5 bases and at J to 3 bases, leaving 10 bases not matched to a gene. This chain's CDR3 is CASSATLAPNYEQYF. The CDR3 DNA is TGTGCCAGCAGCGCCACACTAGCGCCTAACTACGAGCAGTACTTC.

The genes are TRBV28 and TRBJ2-1; tentatively, D is TRBD1 (5 bases). The length of the CDR3 is 13 residues. Between the trimmed V and J ends, which lost 8 bases and 0 bases, there was a span of 8 bases. Germline lookup yields CDR1 MDHEN and CDR2 SYDVKM. The CDR3 DNA reads as TGTGCCAGCCGACAGAGCTCCTACAATGAGCAGTTCTTC. This gives the protein CASRQSSYNEQFF.

The V gene is TRBV19, the J gene TRBJ1-5; D unclear. The CDR3 has 17 amino acids. CDR1 is LNHDA, CDR2 SQIVND, per germline (reference sequence). V lost 3 bases and J 4 bases, leaving 19 bases between the germline ends. The CDR3 sequence: CASSIGSGRGSNQPQHF. The CDR3 DNA sequence: TGTGCCAGTAGTATCGGCTCGGGTCGCGGGTCTAATCAGCCCCAGCATTTT.

This clone appeared a few times. The genes are TRBV9 and TRBJ1-5; 9 positions agree with TRBD1. Trimming removed 8 bases from V and 4 bases from J; junction bases left unmatched: 10. Germline values: CDR1 SGDLS, CDR2 YYNGEE. CDR3 length equals 15 residues. CDR3 nucleotides: TGTGCCAGAGGATTGACAGGGGGTGGGAATCAGCCCCAGCATTTT. Encoded protein: CARGLTGGGNQPQHF.

The rearrangement joins TRBV24-1 to TRBJ2-3; 7 nucleotides align to TRBD1. CDR3 length: 13 residues. After removal of 0 bases from V and 10 bases from J, the junction contained 3 bases not matched to a gene. Germline V gives CDR1 KGHDR, CDR2 SFDVKD. The CDR3: CATSDLDREAQYF. The CDR3 DNA sequence: TGTGCCACCAGTGATTTGGACAGGGAAGCGCAGTATTTT.

V is TRBV2 and J is TRBJ2-5; possible D gene TRBD2, 7 bases. The V gene lost 10 bases and the J gene lost 1 base, with 16 bases spanning the gap. There are 14 residues in the CDR3. Germline V gene lookup returns CDR1 SNHLY and CDR2 FYNNEI. In DNA, the CDR3 is TGTGCCACTGGGGCGGGGGCTCGCCAAGAGACCCAGTACTTC. Residues: CATGAGARQETQYF.

This clone was found a few times. The rearrangement links TRBV10-2 to TRBJ1-1; D possibly corresponds to TRBD1 (6 bases). CDR3 size: 16 residues. CDR1 is WSHSY and CDR2 is SAAADI in the germline V gene. Between the trimmed V and J ends, which lost 6 bases and 5 bases, there was a span of 22 bases. The CDR3 DNA is TGCGCCAGCAGGGGTACAGGGTTTGTGTCGGGAACTGAAGCTTTCTTT. Amino acid sequence: CASRGTGFVSGTEAFF.

The gene calls are TRBV27 and TRBJ1-1; D gene ambiguous. CDR1 and CDR2 (germline): MNHEY, SMNVEV (reference sequence). The CDR3 covers 13 residues. The germline V and J ends were trimmed by 2 bases and 5 bases, with 9 bases remaining between them. In DNA, the CDR3 is TGTGCCAGCAGTTTAATGATGGCTACTGAAGCTTTCTTT. The encoded protein is CASSLMMATEAFF.

This clone was seen a handful of times. Other nucleotide sequences in the sample specify the same CDR3. V gene TRBV24-1 combines with J gene TRBJ2-1; 8 bases match TRBD2. The CDR3 extends over 15 amino acids. After removal of 4 bases from V and 4 bases from J, the junction contained 5 bases not matched to a gene. CDR1 and CDR2 (germline): KGHDR, SFDVKD. This CDR3 reads CATSDQRERYNEQFF. Here the CDR3 DNA reads TGTGCCACCAGTGACCAGCGGGAGAGGTACAATGAGCAGTTCTTC.

The chain couples TRBV6-2 or TRBV6-3 to TRBJ1-1, with TRBD1 matching over 8 bases. J was trimmed by 4 bases and V by 4 bases; bases with no gene match: 8. Germline V gene sequence: CDR1 MNHEY, CDR2 SVGEGT. The CDR3 is 15 residues long. The CDR3 reads CASSSQGALSTEAFF. CDR3 sequence (DNA): TGTGCCAGCAGTTCCCAGGGGGCTCTTAGCACTGAAGCTTTCTTT.

This chain connects TRBV28 to TRBJ2-5, with a weak D call TRBD1 (6 bases). V was clipped by 6 bases and J by 5 bases, with 10 bases between them. Germline assignment: CDR1 MDHEN and CDR2 SYDVKM. The CDR3 sequence is 12 residues long. CDR3 region: CASSQGMETQYF. DNA for the CDR3: TGTGCCAGCAGCCAGGGGATGGAGACCCAGTACTTC.

The chain carries TRBV2 and TRBJ1-2; TRBD1 matches 8 bases. CDR3 length: 14 amino acids. Germline CDR1 SNHLY, CDR2 FYNNEI. The V and J ends lost 6 bases and 5 bases, in that order; junction bases with no gene match: 8. The CDR3 loop reads CASSARDRSYGYTF. The CDR3 nucleotides are TGTGCCAGCAGCGCCCGGGACAGGTCGTATGGCTACACCTTC.

The chain employs TRBV7-9 and TRBJ1-4; 8 nucleotides line up with TRBD1. CDR1 SEHNR and CDR2 FQNEAQ come from the germline V gene (reference sequence). The CDR3 loop spans 13 amino acids. With V trimmed by 3 bases and J by 8 bases, 2 bases remained unmatched. DNA for the CDR3: TGTGCCAGCAGCTTCGGACAGGGCGAAAAACTGTTTTTT. It yields the protein CASSFGQGEKLFF.

The count of this clone is one. The chain joins TRBV18 to TRBJ1-4, with D unresolved. Deletions cut 0 bases from V and 2 bases from J, with 10 bases between. CDR1 is KGHSH and CDR2 is LQKENI in the germline V gene. The CDR3 is 16 residues long. DNA of the CDR3: TGTGCCAGCTCACCACCCATTACTTTGACTAATGAAAAACTGTTTTTT. Protein: CASSPPITLTNEKLFF.

The chain employs TRBV7-2 and TRBJ2-2; 15 bases are shared with TRBD2. V gave up 4 bases and J gave up 11 bases; unmatched junction bases: 5. The CDR3 contains 15 residues. Germline V gene data show CDR1 as SGHTA and CDR2 as FQGNSA. The CDR3 loop is CASSSGLAGGLELFF. In DNA, the CDR3 is TGTGCCAGCAGCTCGGGACTAGCGGGAGGCCTCGAGCTGTTTTTT. Drawing the rest from reference TRBV7-2 and TRBJ2-2, the complete variable domain is GAGVSQSPSNKVTEKGKDVELRCDPISGHTALYWYRQSLGQGLEFLIYFQGNSAPDKSGLPSDRFSAERTGGSVSTLTIQRTQQEDSAVYLCASSSGLAGGLELFFGEGSRLTVL.

The CDR3 is CASSELTGRGYTF. Written as DNA, the CDR3 is TGTGCCAGCAGCGAATTGACAGGTAGAGGCTACACCTTC. The chain links TRBV9 to TRBJ1-2; D possibly corresponds to TRBD1 (6 bases). Trimming took off 3 bases at V and 8 bases at J, with 14 bases between the two ends. CDR1 SGDLS and CDR2 YYNGEE come from the germline V gene. CDR3 length: 13 amino acids.

V and J are TRBV29-1 and TRBJ1-2; TRBD1 is a possible D gene (5 bases). Looked up from germline, CDR1 is SQVTM and CDR2 is ANQGSEA. Trimming took off 3 bases at V and 3 bases at J, with 11 bases between the two ends. The CDR3 is 13 residues long. CDR3 in amino acids: CSVERGRDYGYTF. The DNA of the CDR3 is TGCAGCGTTGAGCGCGGCAGGGACTATGGCTACACCTTC. Filled out from reference TRBV29-1 and TRBJ1-2, the complete variable domain reads SAVISQKPSRDICQRGTSLTIQCQVDSQVTMMFWYRQQPGQSLTLIATANQGSEATYESGFVIDKFPISRPNLTFSTLTVSNMSPEDSSIYLCSVERGRDYGYTFGSGTRLTVV.

V and J are TRBV7-2 and TRBJ1-2; TRBD1 aligns across 8 bases. J gave up 3 bases and V 4 bases, and 4 bases lay outside the gene matches. The CDR3 has 14 amino acids. CDR1 is SGHTA, CDR2 FQGNSA, per germline. CDR3 protein: CASSSRTGYYGYTF. Written as DNA, the CDR3 is TGTGCCAGCAGCTCTCGGACAGGGTACTATGGCTACACCTTC.

The table lists this clone with a count of one. The CDR3 loop reads CAISESIWGGPSGRARNEQFF. The CDR3 nucleotides are TGTGCCATCAGTGAGTCGATTTGGGGCGGACCTAGCGGGAGGGCCAGGAATGAGCAGTTCTTC. The rearrangement joins TRBV10-3 to TRBJ2-1; 12 nucleotides align to TRBD2. This CDR3 is 21 amino acids long. Per the germline V gene, CDR1 is ENHRY and CDR2 is SYGVKD. V was clipped by 0 bases and J by 7 bases; unmatched bases: 19.

The V gene is TRBV7-2, the J gene TRBJ1-5; D unresolved. The CDR3 consists of 13 residues. The germline V gene encodes CDR1 SGHTA and CDR2 FQGNSA. The V end lost 5 bases, the J end lost 7 bases, and 12 bases lay between the germline ends. The CDR3 DNA follows: TGTGCCAGCAGCGGTACGGGGTTGCAGCCCCAGCATTTT. Translated: CASSGTGLQPQHF.

The chain couples TRBV7-3 to TRBJ2-4; no clear D gene. Germline values: CDR1 SGHTA, CDR2 FQGTGA. Between the trimmed V and J ends, which lost 1 base and 7 bases, there was a span of 11 bases. The CDR3 is 14 residues long. CDR3 DNA: TGTGCCAGCAGCTTAAGCCCTCGTCGGAACATTCAGTACTTC. Its protein is CASSLSPRRNIQYF.